What follows describes a single TCR beta chain. Its antigen is unknown. The record originates from a study of T cell repertoires in cytomegalovirus infection. Across the study: Both a matching HLA type and CMV infection were indicated by public TCR beta signatures.

After removal of 4 bases from V and 10 bases from J, the junction contained 7 bases not matched to a gene. The V gene's germline CDR1 is SGHNT and CDR2 YYREEE (reference sequence). The CDR3 covers 14 residues. TCRdb ran MiXCR on the reads and lists one entry per CDR3 protein. The repertoire holds 90,000 to 130,000 distinct CDR3 sequences, with around a tenth as singletons. Notes on the study in general: Carriers of CMV plus the relevant HLA were identified by cumulative public TCR beta family frequency. Dominant in the ex vivo response were TCR beta clonotypes restricted by HLA-C and specific for CMV.

The chain couples TRBV5-4 to TRBJ1-6; 8 nucleotides line up with TRBD1. This clonotype originated in a human donor in good health (CMV status not recorded). Some clones in this sample may be carry-over from other donors' samples. Sequenced material: PBMCs, sequenced either directly or after in vitro stimulation (not recorded which). This CDR3 reads CASSRQGPGSPLHF. CDR3 coding DNA: TGTGCCAGCAGCCGACAGGGGCCGGGATCACCCCTCCACTTT.